This T cell receptor (beta chain) originates from a study of OX40 agonist ivuxolimab in advanced cancers. Of note for this clone: Its antigen is as yet unknown.

In germline, CDR1 is ENHRY, CDR2 SYGVKD. The trim removed 8 bases at V and 3 bases at J, leaving 4 bases unmatched. The CDR3 covers 13 residues. The study's findings and limits: Partial responders treated at 0.1-3.0 mg/kg exhibited clonal expansion among the lowest measured.

Here immunoSEQ multiplex PCR was the method, and the copy in TCRdb shows in-frame clones only, minus some. The sample shows 25,000 to 40,000 clones, more than 75% of them seen only once. Researchers took blood at baseline, on cycle 4 day 1, and on cycle 7 day 1. The sequence was obtained from an adult with an advanced solid tumor such as melanoma, head and neck, liver or kidney cancer. The chain joins TRBV10-3 to TRBJ2-7; 10 bases line up with TRBD1. Sequenced here: CD4+ or CD8+ T cells sorted from blood, sampled in a trial of the OX40 agonist ivuxolimab. The CDR3 reads CAIAGQGIYEQYF. As DNA, the CDR3 is TGTGCCATCGCGGGACAGGGGATCTACGAGCAGTACTTC.